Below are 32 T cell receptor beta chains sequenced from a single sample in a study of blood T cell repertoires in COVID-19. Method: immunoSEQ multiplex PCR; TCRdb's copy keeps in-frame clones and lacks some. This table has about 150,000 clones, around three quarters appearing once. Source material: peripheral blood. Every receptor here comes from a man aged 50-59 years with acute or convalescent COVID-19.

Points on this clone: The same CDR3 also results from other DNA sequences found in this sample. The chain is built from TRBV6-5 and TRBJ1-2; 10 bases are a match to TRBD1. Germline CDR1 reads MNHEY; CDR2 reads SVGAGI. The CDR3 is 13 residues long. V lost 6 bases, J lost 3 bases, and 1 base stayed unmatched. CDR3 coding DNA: TGTGCCAGCAGGGGGACAGGGGACTATGGCTACACCTTC. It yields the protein CASRGTGDYGYTF.

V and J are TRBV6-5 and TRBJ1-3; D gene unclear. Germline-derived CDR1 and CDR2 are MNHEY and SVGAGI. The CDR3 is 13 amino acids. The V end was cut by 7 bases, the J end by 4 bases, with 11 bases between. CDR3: CASTFLRGNTIYF. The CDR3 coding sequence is TGTGCCAGCACCTTTTTACGGGGAAACACCATATATTTT.

The DNA of the CDR3 is TGTGCCAGCAGCCGCGGAGCTAATGAAAAACTGTTTTTT. Translating gives CASSRGANEKLFF. The chain employs TRBV14 and TRBJ1-4; no definite D call. Germline-derived CDR1 and CDR2 are SGHDN and FVKESK. Between the trimmed V and J ends, which lost 4 bases and 3 bases, there was a span of 6 bases. The CDR3 is 13 residues long.

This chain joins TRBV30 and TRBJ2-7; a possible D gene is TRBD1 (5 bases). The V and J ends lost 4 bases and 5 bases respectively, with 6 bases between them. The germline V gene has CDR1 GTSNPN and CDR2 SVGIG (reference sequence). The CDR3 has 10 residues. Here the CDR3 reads CAWTDNEQYV. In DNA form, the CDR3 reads TGTGCCTGGACGGACAACGAGCAGTACGTC.

In DNA form, the CDR3 reads TGTGCCAGCAGCAGTACTAGGGTAAACTATGGCTACACCTTC. It is translated as CASSSTRVNYGYTF. The chain combines TRBV5-4 with TRBJ1-2; no definite D call. The CDR3 loop spans 14 amino acids. CDR1 SGHNT and CDR2 YYREEE come from the germline V gene (reference sequence). Trimming left V 4 bases short and J 2 bases short, with 12 bases between.

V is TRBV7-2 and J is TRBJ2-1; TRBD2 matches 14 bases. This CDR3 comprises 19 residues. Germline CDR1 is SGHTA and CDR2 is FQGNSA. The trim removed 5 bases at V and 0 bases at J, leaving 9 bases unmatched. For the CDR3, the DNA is TGTGCCAGCAGCCCAAGACTAGCGGGGGGGGTGAGCTCCTACAATGAGCAGTTCTTC. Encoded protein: CASSPRLAGGVSSYNEQFF.

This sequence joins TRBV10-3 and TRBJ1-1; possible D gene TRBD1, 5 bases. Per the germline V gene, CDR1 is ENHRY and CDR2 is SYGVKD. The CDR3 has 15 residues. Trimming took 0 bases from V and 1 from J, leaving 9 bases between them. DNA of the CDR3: TGTGCCATCAGTGAGTCGTTTCAGGGGAACACTGAAGCTTTCTTT. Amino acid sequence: CAISESFQGNTEAFF.

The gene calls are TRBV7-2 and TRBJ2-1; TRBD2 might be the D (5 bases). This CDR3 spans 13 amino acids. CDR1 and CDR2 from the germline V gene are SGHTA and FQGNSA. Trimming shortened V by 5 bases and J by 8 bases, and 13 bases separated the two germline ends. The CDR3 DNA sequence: TGTGCCAGCAGCCGGGAAGCCGGGGATGAGCAGTTCTTC. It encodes CASSREAGDEQFF.

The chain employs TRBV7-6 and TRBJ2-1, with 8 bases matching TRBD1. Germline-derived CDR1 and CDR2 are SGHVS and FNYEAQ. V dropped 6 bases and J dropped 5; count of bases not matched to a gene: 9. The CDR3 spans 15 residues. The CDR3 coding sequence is TGTGCCAGCAGTCCAACTGACAGGGGAAACAATGAGCAGTTCTTC. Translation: CASSPTDRGNNEQFF.

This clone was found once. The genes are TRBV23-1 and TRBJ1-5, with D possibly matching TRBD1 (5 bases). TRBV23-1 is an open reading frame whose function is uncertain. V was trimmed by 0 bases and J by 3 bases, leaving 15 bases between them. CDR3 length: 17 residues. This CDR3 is CASSQSTDRRFNQPQHF. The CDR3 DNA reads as TGCGCCAGCAGTCAATCGACAGATCGGAGATTCAATCAGCCCCAGCATTTT.

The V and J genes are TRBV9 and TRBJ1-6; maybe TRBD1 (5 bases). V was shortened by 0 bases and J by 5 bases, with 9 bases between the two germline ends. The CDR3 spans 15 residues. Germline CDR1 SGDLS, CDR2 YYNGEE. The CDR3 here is CASSVGTPNNSPLHF. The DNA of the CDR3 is TGTGCCAGCAGCGTAGGGACACCCAATAATTCACCCCTCCACTTT.

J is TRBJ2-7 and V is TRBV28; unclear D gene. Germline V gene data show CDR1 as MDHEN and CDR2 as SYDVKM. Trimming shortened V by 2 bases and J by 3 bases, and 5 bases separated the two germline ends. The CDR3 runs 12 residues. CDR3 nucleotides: TGTGCCAGCAGTTTAAACTTCTACGAGCAGTACGTC. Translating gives CASSLNFYEQYV.

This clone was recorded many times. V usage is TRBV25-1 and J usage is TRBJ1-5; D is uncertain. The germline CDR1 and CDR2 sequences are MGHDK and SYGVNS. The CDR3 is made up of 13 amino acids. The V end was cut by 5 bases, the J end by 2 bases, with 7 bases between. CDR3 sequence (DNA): TGTGCCAGCAGTAACGGGGGCAATCAGCCCCAGCATTTT. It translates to CASSNGGNQPQHF.

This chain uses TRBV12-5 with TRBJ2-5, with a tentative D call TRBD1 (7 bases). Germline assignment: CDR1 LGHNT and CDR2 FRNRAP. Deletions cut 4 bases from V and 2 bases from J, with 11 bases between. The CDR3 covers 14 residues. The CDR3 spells CASGSGGQQETQYF. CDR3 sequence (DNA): TGTGCTAGTGGTTCAGGGGGGCAGCAAGAGACCCAGTACTTC.

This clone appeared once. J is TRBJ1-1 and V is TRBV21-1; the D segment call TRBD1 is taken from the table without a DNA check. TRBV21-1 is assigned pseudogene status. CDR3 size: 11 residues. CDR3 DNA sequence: TGTGCCAGCAGCACAGGCACTGAAGCTTTCTTT. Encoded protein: CASSTGTEAFF.

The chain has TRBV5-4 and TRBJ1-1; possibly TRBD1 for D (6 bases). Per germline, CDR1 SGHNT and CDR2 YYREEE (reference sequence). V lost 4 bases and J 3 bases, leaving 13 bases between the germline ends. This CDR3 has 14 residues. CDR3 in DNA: TGTGCCAGCAGCCCACGACAGGACGACACTGAAGCTTTCTTT. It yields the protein CASSPRQDDTEAFF.

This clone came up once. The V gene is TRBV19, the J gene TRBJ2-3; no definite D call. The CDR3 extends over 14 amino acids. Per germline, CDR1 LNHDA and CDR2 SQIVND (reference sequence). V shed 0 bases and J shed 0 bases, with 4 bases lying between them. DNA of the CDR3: TGTGCCAGTAGTATAGACAGTAGCACAGATACGCAGTATTTT. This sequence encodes CASSIDSSTDTQYF.

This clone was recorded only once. In DNA, the CDR3 is TGTGCCACCAGCAGAGAGGGGGGGGCCGCCTATGGCTACACCTTC. It translates to CATSREGGAAYGYTF. The chain employs TRBV15 and TRBJ1-2; perhaps TRBD1 as D (6 bases). V was cut by 0 bases and J by 4 bases, with 12 bases left in between. Germline CDR1 LNHNV, CDR2 YYDKDF (reference sequence). The CDR3 totals 15 residues.

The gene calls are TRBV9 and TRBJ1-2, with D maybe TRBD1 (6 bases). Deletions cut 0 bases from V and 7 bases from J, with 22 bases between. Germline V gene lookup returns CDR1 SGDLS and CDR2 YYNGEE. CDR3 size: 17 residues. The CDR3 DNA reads TGTGCCAGCAGCGTAGCGGGCGGGGGCGCATCCATGGGTGGCTACACCTTC. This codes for CASSVAGGGASMGGYTF.

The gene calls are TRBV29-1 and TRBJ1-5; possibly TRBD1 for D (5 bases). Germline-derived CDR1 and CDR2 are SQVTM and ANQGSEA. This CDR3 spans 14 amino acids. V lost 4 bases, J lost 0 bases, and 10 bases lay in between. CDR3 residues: CSVVDTTSNQPQHF. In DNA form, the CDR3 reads TGCAGCGTTGTGGACACAACTAGCAATCAGCCCCAGCATTTT.

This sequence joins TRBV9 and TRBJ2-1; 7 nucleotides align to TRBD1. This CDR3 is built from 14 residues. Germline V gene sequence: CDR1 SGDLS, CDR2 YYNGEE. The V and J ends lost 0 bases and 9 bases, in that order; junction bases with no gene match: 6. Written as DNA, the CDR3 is TGTGCCAGCAGCGTAGTTAAGGGGGCGGTTGAGCAGTTCTTC. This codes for CASSVVKGAVEQFF.

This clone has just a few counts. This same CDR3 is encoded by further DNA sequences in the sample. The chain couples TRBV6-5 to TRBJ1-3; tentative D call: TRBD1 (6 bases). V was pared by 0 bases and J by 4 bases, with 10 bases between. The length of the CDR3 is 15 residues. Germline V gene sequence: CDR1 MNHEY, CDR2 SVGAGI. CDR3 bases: TGTGCCAGCAGTTACTCTAGGGGGACGGGAAACACCATATATTTT. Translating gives CASSYSRGTGNTIYF.

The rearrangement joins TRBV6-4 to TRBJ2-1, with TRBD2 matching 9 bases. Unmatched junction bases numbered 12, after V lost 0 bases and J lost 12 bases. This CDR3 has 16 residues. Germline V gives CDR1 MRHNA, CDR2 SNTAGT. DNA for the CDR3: TGTGCCAGCAGTGACTCGGGGACTAGCCCTATATCCGGGCAGTTCTTC. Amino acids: CASSDSGTSPISGQFF.

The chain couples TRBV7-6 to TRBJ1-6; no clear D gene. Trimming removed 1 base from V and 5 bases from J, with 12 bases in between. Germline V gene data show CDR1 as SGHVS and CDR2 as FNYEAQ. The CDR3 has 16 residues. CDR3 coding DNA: TGTGCCAGCAGCTTAGAGGCATTCACAGATAATTCACCCCTCCACTTT. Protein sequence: CASSLEAFTDNSPLHF.

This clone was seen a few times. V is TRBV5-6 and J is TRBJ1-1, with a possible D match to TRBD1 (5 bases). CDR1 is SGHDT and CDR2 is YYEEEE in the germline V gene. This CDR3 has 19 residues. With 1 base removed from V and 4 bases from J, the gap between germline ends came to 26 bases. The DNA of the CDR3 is TGTGCCAGCAGCTTGCTAACAGTCACTACCTCCGAAAGGGGCACTGAAGCTTTCTTT. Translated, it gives CASSLLTVTTSERGTEAFF.

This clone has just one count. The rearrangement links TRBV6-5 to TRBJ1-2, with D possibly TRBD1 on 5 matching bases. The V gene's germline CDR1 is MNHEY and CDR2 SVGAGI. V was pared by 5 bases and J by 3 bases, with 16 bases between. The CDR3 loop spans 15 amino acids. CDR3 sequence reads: CASSHRTGYDYGYTF. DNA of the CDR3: TGTGCCAGCAGTCACAGAACAGGATACGACTATGGCTACACCTTC.

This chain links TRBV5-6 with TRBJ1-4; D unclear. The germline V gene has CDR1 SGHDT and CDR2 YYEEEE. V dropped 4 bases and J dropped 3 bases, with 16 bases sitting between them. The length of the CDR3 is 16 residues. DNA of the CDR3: TGTGCCAGCAGCCGTAGCGGGCAGCGAGCTAATGAAAAACTGTTTTTT. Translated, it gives CASSRSGQRANEKLFF.

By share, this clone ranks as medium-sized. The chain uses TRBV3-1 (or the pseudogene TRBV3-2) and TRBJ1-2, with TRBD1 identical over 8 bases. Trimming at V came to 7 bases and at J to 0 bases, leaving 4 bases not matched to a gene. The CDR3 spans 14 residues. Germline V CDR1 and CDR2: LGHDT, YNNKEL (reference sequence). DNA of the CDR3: TGTGCCAGCAAACAGGGGGAGGCTAACTATGGCTACACCTTC. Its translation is CASKQGEANYGYTF.

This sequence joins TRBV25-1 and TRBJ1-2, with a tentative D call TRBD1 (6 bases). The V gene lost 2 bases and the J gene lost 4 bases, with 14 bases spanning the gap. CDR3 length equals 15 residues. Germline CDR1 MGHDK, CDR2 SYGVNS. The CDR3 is CASSEPGTGTYGYTF. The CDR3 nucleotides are TGTGCCAGCAGTGAACCTGGCACAGGGACCTATGGCTACACCTTC.

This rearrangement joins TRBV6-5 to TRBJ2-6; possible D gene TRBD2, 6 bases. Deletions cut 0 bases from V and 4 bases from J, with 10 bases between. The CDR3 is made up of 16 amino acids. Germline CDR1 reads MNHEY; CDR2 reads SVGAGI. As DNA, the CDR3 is TGTGCCAGCAGTTACTCAGGAGGGGCCGGGGCCAACGTCCTGACTTTC. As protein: CASSYSGGAGANVLTF.

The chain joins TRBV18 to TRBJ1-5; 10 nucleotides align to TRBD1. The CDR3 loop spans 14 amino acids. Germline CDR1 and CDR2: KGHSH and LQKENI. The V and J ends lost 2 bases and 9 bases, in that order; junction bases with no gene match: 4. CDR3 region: CASSPGTGVPPQHF. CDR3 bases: TGTGCCAGCTCACCAGGGACAGGGGTTCCGCCCCAGCATTTT.

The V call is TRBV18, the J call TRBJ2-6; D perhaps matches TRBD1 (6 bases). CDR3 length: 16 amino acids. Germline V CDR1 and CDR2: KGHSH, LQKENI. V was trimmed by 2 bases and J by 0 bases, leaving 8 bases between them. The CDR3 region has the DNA TGTGCCAGCTCACCAGGGGGCCACTCTGGGGCCAACGTCCTGACTTTC. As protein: CASSPGGHSGANVLTF.